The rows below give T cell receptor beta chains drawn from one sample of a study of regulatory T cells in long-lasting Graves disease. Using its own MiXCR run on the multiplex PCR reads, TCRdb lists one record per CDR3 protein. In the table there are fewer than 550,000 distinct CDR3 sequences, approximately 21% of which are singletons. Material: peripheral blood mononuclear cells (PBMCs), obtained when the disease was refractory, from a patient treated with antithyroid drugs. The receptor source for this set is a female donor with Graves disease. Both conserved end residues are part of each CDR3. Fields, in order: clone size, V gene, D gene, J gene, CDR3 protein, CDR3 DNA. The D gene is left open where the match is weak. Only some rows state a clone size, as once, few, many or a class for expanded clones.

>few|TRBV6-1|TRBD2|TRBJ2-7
CASRTGTSGRAGYEQYF
TGTGCCAGCAGGACCGGGACTAGCGGGAGGGCCGGCTACGAGCAGTACTTC
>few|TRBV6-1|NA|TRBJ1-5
CASSPFDIGEPQHF
TGTGCCAGCAGTCCCTTCGACATCGGAGAGCCCCAGCATTTT
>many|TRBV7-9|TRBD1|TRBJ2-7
CASSKGGTGRYEQYF
TGTGCCAGCAGCAAAGGGGGGACAGGACGCTACGAGCAGTACTTC
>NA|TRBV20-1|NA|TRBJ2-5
CSAEGATGGETQYF
TGCAGTGCTGAGGGTGCTACAGGTGGGGAGACCCAGTACTTC
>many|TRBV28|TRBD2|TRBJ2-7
CASRSVREASYEQYF
TGTGCCAGCAGGTCCGTGCGGGAGGCTTCCTACGAGCAGTACTTC
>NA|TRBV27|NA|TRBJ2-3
CASSLSRAYVGSDTQYF
TGTGCCAGCAGTTTATCCCGGGCCTACGTGGGGAGTGATACGCAGTATTTT
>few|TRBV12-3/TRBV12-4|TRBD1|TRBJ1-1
CASSPRSGQGMTEAFF
TGTGCCAGCAGTCCACGAAGTGGACAGGGGATGACTGAAGCTTTCTTT
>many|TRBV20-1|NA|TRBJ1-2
CSATPKANYGYTF
TGCAGCGCTACGCCAAAAGCTAACTATGGCTACACCTTC
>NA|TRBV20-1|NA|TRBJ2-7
CSARAPGESREQYF
TGCAGTGCTAGAGCCCCGGGAGAGTCCCGCGAGCAGTACTTC
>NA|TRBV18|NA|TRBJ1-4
CASSPRGTDSATNEKLFF
TGTGCCAGCTCACCGAGAGGGACGGACTCTGCAACTAATGAAAAACTGTTTTTT
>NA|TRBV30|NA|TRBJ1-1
CASTEAFF
TGTGCGAGCACTGAAGCTTTCTTT
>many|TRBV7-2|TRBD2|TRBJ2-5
CASSLVAGREETQYF
TGTGCCAGCAGCTTAGTAGCGGGCAGGGAGGAGACCCAGTACTTC
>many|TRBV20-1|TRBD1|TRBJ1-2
CSASGTGANYGYTF
TGCAGTGCTTCCGGGACAGGGGCTAACTATGGCTACACCTTC
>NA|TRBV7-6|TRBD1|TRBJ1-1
CASSPLTRDRNTEAFF
TGTGCCAGCAGCCCCCTCACCCGGGACAGGAACACTGAAGCTTTCTTT
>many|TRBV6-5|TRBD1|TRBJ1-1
CASSYTGGAKNYNTEAFF
TGTGCCAGCAGTTACACAGGGGGCGCAAAAAATTATAACACTGAAGCTTTCTTT
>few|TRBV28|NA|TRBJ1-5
CATRAGEYSNQPQHF
TGTGCCACTAGGGCAGGGGAATATAGCAATCAGCCCCAGCATTTT
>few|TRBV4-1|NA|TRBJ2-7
CASSQDPDLGAYEQYF
TGCGCCAGCAGCCAAGACCCCGATCTGGGGGCCTACGAGCAGTACTTC
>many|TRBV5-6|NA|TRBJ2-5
CASSGRAYQETQYF
TGTGCCAGCAGCGGTAGGGCGTACCAAGAGACCCAGTACTTC
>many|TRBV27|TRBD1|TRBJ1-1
CASSITGVFGAYTEAFF
TGTGCCAGCAGTATCACAGGGGTGTTCGGGGCGTACACTGAAGCTTTCTTT
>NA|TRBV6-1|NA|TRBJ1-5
CASSQRAGSNQPQHF
TGTGCCAGCAGTCAGAGGGCCGGAAGCAATCAGCCCCAGCATTTT
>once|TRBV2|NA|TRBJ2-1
CASSVAASSYNEQFF
TGTGCCAGCAGTGTAGCGGCGAGCTCCTACAATGAGCAGTTCTTC
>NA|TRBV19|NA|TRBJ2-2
CASSQTDGTGELFF
TGTGCCAGTAGTCAGACAGACGGGACCGGGGAGCTGTTTTTT
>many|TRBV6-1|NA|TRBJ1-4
CASSESWQRTNEKLFF
TGTGCCAGCAGTGAATCATGGCAGCGGACTAATGAAAAACTGTTTTTT
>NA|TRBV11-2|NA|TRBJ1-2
CASSLLTNRGVMAGYTF
TGTGCCAGCAGCTTATTGACCAACCGTGGGGTGATGGCTGGCTACACCTTC
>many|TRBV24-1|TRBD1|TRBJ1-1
CATSDVGQGDAFF
TGTGCCACCAGTGACGTTGGACAGGGCGACGCTTTCTTT
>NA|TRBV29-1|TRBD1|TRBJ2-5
CSVDRGRGETQYF
TGCAGCGTTGACAGGGGGCGAGGAGAGACCCAGTACTTC
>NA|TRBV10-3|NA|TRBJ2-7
CAIAQGGGPYEQYF
TGTGCCATCGCCCAGGGGGGGGGTCCTTACGAGCAGTACTTC
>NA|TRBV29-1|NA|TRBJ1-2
CSATDGGYGYTF
TGCAGCGCAACCGACGGAGGATACGGCTACACCTTC
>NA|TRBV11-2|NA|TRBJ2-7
CASSPLGGRESYEQYF
TGTGCCAGCTCACCTCTCGGGGGGCGGGAGTCCTACGAGCAGTACTTC
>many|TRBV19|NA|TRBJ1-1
CASSIEGRANTEAFF
TGTGCCAGTAGTATCGAAGGGAGAGCGAACACTGAAGCTTTCTTT